One and the same sample provided the 9 T cell receptor beta chains below, sequenced in a study of T-cell memory formation after mild COVID-19. TCRdb used MiXCR to reprocess the 5' RACE reads, holding one entry per CDR3 protein. Among 400,000 or so distinct CDR3 sequences, 20% were seen once, and the ten largest hold about 8.1%. Sequenced input: PBMCs or a T cell subset sorted from them (not recorded which). Source of these receptors: an adult woman who had mild COVID-19 (a few samples of this study predate the infection). Cell type and time point are not known.

The gene calls are TRBV27 and TRBJ2-2, with 9 nucleotides matching TRBD2. Germline V CDR1 and CDR2: MNHEY, SMNVEV (reference sequence). The CDR3 has 15 residues. Trimming removed 6 bases from V and 4 bases from J; junction bases left unmatched: 6. CDR3 in DNA: TGTGCCAGCAGGCCCGGGACTAGCCTCACCGGGGAGCTGTTTTTT. Protein sequence: CASRPGTSLTGELFF.

The chain joins TRBV6-5 to TRBJ2-1; 12 positions match TRBD1. The CDR3 is 14 amino acids. J gave up 9 bases and V 6 bases, and 6 bases lay outside the gene matches. CDR1 is MNHEY, CDR2 SVGAGI, per germline. CDR3 loop: CASSYGTGGGEQFF. For the CDR3, the DNA is TGTGCCAGCAGCTATGGGACAGGGGGCGGTGAGCAGTTCTTC.

The rearrangement uses TRBV6-1 and TRBJ2-2; no firm D call. V gave up 2 bases and J gave up 3 bases, with 13 bases separating them. Germline V gene data show CDR1 as MNHNS and CDR2 as SASEGT. CDR3 size: 16 residues. DNA of the CDR3: TGTGCCAGCAGTGAATCGTTACCAGTGGACACCGGGGAGCTGTTTTTT. Protein product: CASSESLPVDTGELFF.

The gene calls are TRBV20-1 and TRBJ2-5; 12 nucleotides agree with TRBD2. Germline trimming cut 5 bases from V and 1 base from J; bases unmatched to any gene: 11. The V gene's germline CDR1 is DFQATT and CDR2 SNEGSKA (reference sequence). This CDR3 has 17 residues. CDR3 DNA sequence: TGCAGTGCTGGCCTAGCGGGAGGGCTGGGCATCCAAGAGACCCAGTACTTC. Translated, it gives CSAGLAGGLGIQETQYF.

This clonotype has ten or more counts. The genes are TRBV2 and TRBJ1-5; tentative D call: TRBD1 (6 bases). The CDR3 has 15 residues. V lost 4 bases, J lost 2 bases, and 12 bases lay in between. Germline CDR1 SNHLY, CDR2 FYNNEI. CDR3 loop: CASSVQGLGNQPQHF. The CDR3 DNA is TGTGCCAGCAGTGTACAGGGACTGGGCAATCAGCCCCAGCATTTT.

This sequence joins TRBV7-9 and TRBJ2-3; 12 positions agree with TRBD2. The CDR3 is made up of 16 amino acids. Germline CDR1 and CDR2: SEHNR and FQNEAQ (reference sequence). V lost 5 bases, J lost 6 bases, and 9 bases stayed unmatched. The CDR3 is CASSTGLAGLVDTQYF. Here the CDR3 DNA reads TGTGCCAGCAGCACGGGACTAGCGGGCCTGGTGGATACGCAGTATTTT.

In its sample, this clonotype was seen a few times. This chain joins TRBV20-1 and TRBJ2-7; TRBD1 matches 9 bases. Germline V gene data show CDR1 as DFQATT and CDR2 as SNEGSKA (reference sequence). This CDR3 comprises 15 residues. The ends lost 1 base at V and 3 bases at J; junction bases unmatched: 7. The CDR3 here is CSARVLGQGSYEQYF. The CDR3 region has the DNA TGCAGTGCTAGAGTCCTGGGACAGGGTAGCTACGAGCAGTACTTC.

This clonotype was detected a few times. Written as DNA, the CDR3 is TGCAGTGCTAGAGGTGGTTTGACGGAGGGGTCCTACAATGAGCAGTTCTTC. It specifies CSARGGLTEGSYNEQFF. This chain joins TRBV20-1 and TRBJ2-1, with D possibly TRBD2 on 6 matching bases. CDR3 size: 17 residues. The germline V and J ends were trimmed by 1 base and 1 base, with 17 bases remaining between them. CDR1 is DFQATT, CDR2 SNEGSKA, per germline (reference sequence).

This clonotype has a count of ten or more. The chain combines TRBV9 with TRBJ2-7; TRBD1 aligns across 12 bases. The V and J ends lost 3 bases and 2 bases, in that order; junction bases with no gene match: 18. Germline assignment: CDR1 SGDLS and CDR2 YYNGEE. The CDR3 consists of 20 residues. The chain's CDR3 is CASSARRDRGHLTLTYEQYF. The CDR3 nucleotides read TGTGCCAGCAGCGCTCGCCGGGACAGGGGGCACCTTACCCTTACCTACGAGCAGTACTTC.